Sequencing of this TCR beta chain was carried out in a study of cytomegalovirus exposure and HLA in healthy donors. Study-level findings and limits: In a later analysis, V- and J-gene trimming of beta chains associated with a DCLRE1C missense variant, replicated independently. Presence/absence analyses assumed roughly uniform sequencing depth across donors.

About this clone: Its specificity is unknown.

The CDR3 contains 14 residues. V lost 5 bases, J lost 2 bases, and 13 bases lay in between. The germline V gene encodes CDR1 SEHNR and CDR2 FQNEAQ (reference sequence). Use of 60 Vbeta and 13 Jbeta primers characterized the PCR. TCRdb keeps only in-frame clones here, not all; method: immunoSEQ multiplex PCR. The sample lists over 120,000 clones, roughly 79% occurring once. The V gene is TRBV7-9, the J gene TRBJ2-7, with a weak D call TRBD1 (6 bases). The sample consisted of PBMCs. The origin of this receptor is a young man in good health and CMV-seropositive. CDR3 amino acids: CASSPNRVPYEQYF. The CDR3 coding sequence is TGTGCCAGCAGCCCAAACAGGGTACCCTACGAGCAGTACTTC.